The 17 T cell receptor beta chains below all came from one sample that was sequenced in a study of control samples from healthy donors and cancer patients. Only in-frame clones appear in the TCRdb table, and some are missing; sequencing was by immunoSEQ multiplex PCR. The sample has around 110,000 clones, about 93% seen once. Sequencing input: blood. Receptors were obtained from a young man in good health.

The chain has TRBV6-5 and TRBJ1-2; tentatively, D is TRBD1 (5 bases). Germline loops: CDR1 MNHEY, CDR2 SVGAGI. Between the trimmed V and J ends, which lost 3 bases and 2 bases, there was a span of 10 bases. This CDR3 has 14 amino acids. The CDR3 reads CASSYSGSNYGYTF. In DNA form, the CDR3 reads TGTGCCAGCAGTTATTCAGGGTCGAACTATGGCTACACCTTC.

This chain links TRBV5-1 with TRBJ1-1; the D gene is possibly TRBD1 (6 bases). The CDR3 is 14 amino acids. The V gene's germline CDR1 is SGHRS and CDR2 YFSETQ. Trimming took off 0 bases at V and 6 bases at J, with 12 bases between the two ends. The CDR3 DNA follows: TGCGCCAGCAGCTTGGAAGTGGCAGGGGCTGAAGCTTTCTTT. It specifies CASSLEVAGAEAFF.

The rearrangement links TRBV28 to TRBJ2-7; D uncertain. This CDR3 region has 15 residues. Germline V lookup: CDR1 MDHEN, CDR2 SYDVKM. V lost 6 bases and J 1 base, leaving 16 bases between the germline ends. The CDR3 is CASSEGSTESYEQYF. The CDR3 region has the DNA TGTGCCAGCAGCGAAGGAAGCACCGAATCCTACGAGCAGTACTTC. The full variable domain, completed using reference TRBV28 and TRBJ2-7, is DVKVTQSSRYLVKRTGEKVFLECVQDMDHENMFWYRQDPGLGLRLIYFSYDVKMKEKGDIPEGYSVSREKKERFSLILESASTNQTSMYLCASSEGSTESYEQYFGPGTRLTVT.

This chain joins TRBV24-1 and TRBJ2-5, with TRBD1 matching over 9 bases. The CDR3 covers 16 residues. The germline CDR1 and CDR2 sequences are KGHDR and SFDVKD. The ends lost 2 bases at V and 2 bases at J; junction bases unmatched: 5. The CDR3 loop reads CATSDWTGVGQETQYF. The CDR3 bases are TGTGCCACCAGTGATTGGACAGGGGTGGGGCAAGAGACCCAGTACTTC.

CDR3 sequence: CASSRGQGATDTQYF. CDR3 coding DNA: TGTGCCAGCAGCCGGGGACAGGGGGCAACAGATACGCAGTATTTT. J is TRBJ2-3 and V is TRBV5-4; TRBD1 matches at 12 bases. V lost 4 bases and J lost 3; bases outside the gene matches: 3. The CDR3 consists of 15 residues. Germline V gives CDR1 SGHNT, CDR2 YYREEE (reference sequence).

The rearrangement links TRBV5-1 to TRBJ1-4; maybe TRBD1 (5 bases). Germline V gives CDR1 SGHRS, CDR2 YFSETQ. V gave up 0 bases and J gave up 6 bases, with 9 bases separating them. This CDR3 comprises 14 residues. The CDR3 reads CASSLAGADEKLFF. CDR3 DNA: TGCGCCAGCAGCTTGGCCGGGGCAGATGAAAAACTGTTTTTT.

The rearrangement joins TRBV5-1 to TRBJ2-5; 13 bases line up with TRBD2. V was clipped by 1 base and J by 3 bases; unmatched bases: 0. CDR1 is SGHRS and CDR2 is YFSETQ in the germline V gene. This CDR3 is 15 amino acids long. The CDR3 loop reads CASSLTSGGEETQYF. Written as DNA, the CDR3 is TGCGCCAGCAGCTTGACTAGCGGGGGGGAAGAGACCCAGTACTTC.

The chain recombines TRBV9 with TRBJ1-1, with 9 nucleotides matching TRBD1. The CDR3 spans 18 residues. V was clipped by 3 bases and J by 3 bases; unmatched bases: 15. Germline values: CDR1 SGDLS, CDR2 YYNGEE. CDR3 sequence (DNA): TGTGCCAGCAGCGCCCGGGGCCCGGGACAGGGTGATGACACTGAAGCTTTCTTT. Protein product: CASSARGPGQGDDTEAFF.

The rearrangement joins TRBV13 to TRBJ2-7, with 10 bases identical to TRBD2. Germline CDR1 is PRHDT and CDR2 is FYEKMQ (reference sequence). Unmatched junction bases numbered 5, after V lost 3 bases and J lost 0 bases. CDR3 length: 16 residues. The CDR3 DNA follows: TGTGCCAGCAGCTTCTCTAGCGGGGGAAGCTCCTACGAGCAGTACTTC. Amino acids: CASSFSSGGSSYEQYF.

This clone was detected a few times. The J gene is TRBJ1-2, the V gene TRBV5-1; 8 nucleotides line up with TRBD1. CDR1 SGHRS and CDR2 YFSETQ come from the germline V gene. The junction had 12 bases not matched to a gene; V was cut back by 4 bases and J by 1 base. The length of the CDR3 is 17 residues. The CDR3 DNA sequence: TGCGCCAGCAGCAAAAGGGGCGACAGGGGCCTTAACTATGGCTACACCTTC. It encodes CASSKRGDRGLNYGYTF.

The gene calls are TRBV3-1 (or the pseudogene TRBV3-2) and TRBJ2-1, with 10 bases fitting TRBD2. Unmatched junction bases numbered 5, after V lost 1 base and J lost 5 bases. CDR1 is LGHDT and CDR2 is YNNKEL in the germline V gene (reference sequence). The CDR3 is 16 residues long. CDR3 loop: CASSQVIAGGHNEQFF. For the CDR3, the DNA is TGTGCCAGCAGCCAAGTTATAGCGGGGGGCCACAATGAGCAGTTCTTC.

The rearrangement uses TRBV30 and TRBJ1-2, with D hard to call. Trimming left V 2 bases short and J 7 bases short, with 11 bases between. CDR3 length: 12 residues. Germline V gives CDR1 GTSNPN, CDR2 SVGIG (reference sequence). CDR3 sequence reads: CAWSFPGGGYTF. The CDR3 DNA follows: TGTGCCTGGAGTTTTCCAGGCGGTGGCTACACCTTC.

This chain links TRBV7-9 with TRBJ1-4, with a possible D match to TRBD1 (5 bases). Germline V gene data show CDR1 as SEHNR and CDR2 as FQNEAQ (reference sequence). This CDR3 has 16 amino acids. Deletions cut 5 bases from V and 5 bases from J, with 18 bases between. CDR3 bases: TGTGCCAGCAGCCTGGGGACCGGGACCGCCAATGAAAAACTGTTTTTT. This codes for CASSLGTGTANEKLFF.

The rearrangement uses TRBV7-9 and TRBJ1-2; possibly TRBD1 for D (5 bases). The CDR3 is 11 amino acids. Germline V gene data show CDR1 as SEHNR and CDR2 as FQNEAQ (reference sequence). The ends were cut back, 11 bases at V and 4 bases at J, with 11 bases in the middle. The CDR3 bases are TGTGCCTCAGGGTCAGGCTATGGCTACACCTTC. The encoded protein is CASGSGYGYTF. The whole variable domain, remainder taken from reference TRBV7-9 and TRBJ1-2, is DTGVSQNPRHKITKRGQNVTFRCDPISEHNRLYWYRQTLGQGPEFLTYFQNEAQLEKSRLLSDRFSAERPKGSFSTLEIQRTEQGDSAMYLCASGSGYGYTFGSGTRLTVV.

This chain connects TRBV4-2 to TRBJ1-3; D remains unclear. Germline assignment: CDR1 LGHNA and CDR2 YNFKEQ. Trimming cost V 0 bases and J 0 bases, with 9 bases left between them. The CDR3 sequence is 16 residues long. The CDR3 DNA reads TGTGCCAGCAGCCAAGATCAGCCCCTCTCTGGAAACACCATATATTTT. Residues: CASSQDQPLSGNTIYF.

The rearrangement joins TRBV4-1 to TRBJ1-5; unclear D gene. V was clipped by 1 base and J by 2 bases, with 6 bases between them. CDR3 size: 14 residues. Germline lookup yields CDR1 MGHRA and CDR2 YSYEKL. The CDR3 coding sequence is TGCGCCAGCAGCCAAGCGGGTGGCAATCAGCCCCAGCATTTT. Residues: CASSQAGGNQPQHF.

The chain uses TRBV7-9 and TRBJ2-1, with no clear D. V lost 5 bases, J lost 4 bases, and 9 bases lay in between. Germline V gives CDR1 SEHNR, CDR2 FQNEAQ (reference sequence). The CDR3 has 13 amino acids. For the CDR3, the DNA is TGTGCCAGCAGCCCTGACTCATACAATGAGCAGTTCTTC. It specifies CASSPDSYNEQFF. The whole variable domain, filled in from reference TRBV7-9 and TRBJ2-1, reads DTGVSQNPRHKITKRGQNVTFRCDPISEHNRLYWYRQTLGQGPEFLTYFQNEAQLEKSRLLSDRFSAERPKGSFSTLEIQRTEQGDSAMYLCASSPDSYNEQFFGPGTRLTVL.